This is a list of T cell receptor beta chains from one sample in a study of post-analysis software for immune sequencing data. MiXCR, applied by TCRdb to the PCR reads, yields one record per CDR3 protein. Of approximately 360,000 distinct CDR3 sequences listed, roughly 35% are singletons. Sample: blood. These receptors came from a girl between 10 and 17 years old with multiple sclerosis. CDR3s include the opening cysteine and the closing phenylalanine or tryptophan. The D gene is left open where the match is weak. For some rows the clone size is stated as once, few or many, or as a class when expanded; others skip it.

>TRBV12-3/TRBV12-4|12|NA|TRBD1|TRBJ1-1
TGTGCCAGCAGTCCCTTGACAGGGAAAGCTTTCTTT
CASSPLTGKAFF
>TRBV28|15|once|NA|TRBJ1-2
TGTGCCAGCAGTTTATGGCGTTCCAGGGGCGTTGGCTACACCTTC
CASSLWRSRGVGYTF
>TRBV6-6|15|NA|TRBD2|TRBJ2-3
TGTGCCAGCACCGGGACTAGCGGGGGGGCCGGTACGCAGTATTTT
CASTGTSGGAGTQYF
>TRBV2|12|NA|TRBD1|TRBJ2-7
TGTGCCAGTAAGGACAGGGTTTACGAGCAGTACTTC
CASKDRVYEQYF
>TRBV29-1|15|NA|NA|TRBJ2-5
TGCAGCGTTGAATTCCCCAACGAGGTCCAAGAGACCCAGTACTTC
CSVEFPNEVQETQYF
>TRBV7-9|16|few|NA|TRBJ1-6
TGTGCCAGCAGCTCACGGTCCGCTTTCTATAATTCACCCCTCCACTTT
CASSSRSAFYNSPLHF
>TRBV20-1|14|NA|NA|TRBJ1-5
TGCAGTGCTAGACTGCCCCGGGGTGGTCAGCCCCAGCATTTT
CSARLPRGGQPQHF
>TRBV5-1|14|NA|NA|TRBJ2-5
TGCGCCAGCAGCTTGGGAACCCAACTTGGGGAGCAGTACTTC
CASSLGTQLGEQYF
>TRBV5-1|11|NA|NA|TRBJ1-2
TGCGCCAGCAGCTCCCAATATGGCTACACCTTC
CASSSQYGYTF
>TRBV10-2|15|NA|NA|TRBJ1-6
TGCGCCAGCAGTGAGTCAGGGGACATTGGGTCACCCCTCCACTTT
CASSESGDIGSPLHF
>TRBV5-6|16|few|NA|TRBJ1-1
TGTGCCAGCAGCTTGTACGCCCTATTCGTAAACACTGAAGCTTTCTTT
CASSLYALFVNTEAFF
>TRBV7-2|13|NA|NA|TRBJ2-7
TGTGCCAGCAACGGAGGGGGCCCCTACGAGCAGTACTTC
CASNGGGPYEQYF
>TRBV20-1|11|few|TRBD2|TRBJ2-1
TGCAGTGCCTCGGGACTAGTGGAGCAGTTCTTC
CSASGLVEQFF
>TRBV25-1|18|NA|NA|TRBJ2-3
TGTGCCAGCAGTGAATATGGGAAGGCATTTCATCCCACAAATACGCAGTATTTT
CASSEYGKAFHPTNTQYF
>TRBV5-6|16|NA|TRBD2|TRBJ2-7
TGTGCCAGCAGCCCCGGGTGGCGGGGGACCACCTACGAGCAGTACTTC
CASSPGWRGTTYEQYF
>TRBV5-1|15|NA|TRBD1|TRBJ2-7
TGCGCCAGCAGCTTATACCGGGACAGCCCCTACGAGCAGTACTTC
CASSLYRDSPYEQYF
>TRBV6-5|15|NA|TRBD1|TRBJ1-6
TGTGCCAGCAGTTTGGACAGGGGGCTTAATTCACCCCTCCACTTT
CASSLDRGLNSPLHF
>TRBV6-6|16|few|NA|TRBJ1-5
TGTGCCAGCAGTTACTCAGGGGAGGGCTTTGATCAGCCCCAGCATTTT
CASSYSGEGFDQPQHF
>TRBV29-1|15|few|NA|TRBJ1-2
TGCAGCGCCGACCAGGATGGTGAGGACGTCTATGGCTACACCTTC
CSADQDGEDVYGYTF
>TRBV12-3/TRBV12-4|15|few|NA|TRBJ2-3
TGTGCCAGCAGCCCTGGGTCCTTTAGCACAGATACGCAGTATTTT
CASSPGSFSTDTQYF
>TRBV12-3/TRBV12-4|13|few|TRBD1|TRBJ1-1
TGTGCCAGCAGCAACAGGGGAGGGACTGAAGCTTTCTTT
CASSNRGGTEAFF
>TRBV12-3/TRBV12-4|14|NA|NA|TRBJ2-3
TGTGCCAGCAGCCGGGACCCAGGCACAGATACGCAGTATTTT
CASSRDPGTDTQYF
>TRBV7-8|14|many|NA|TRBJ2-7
TGTGCCAGCAGCTTAGGTCGGTCCTCCTACGAGCAGTACTTC
CASSLGRSSYEQYF
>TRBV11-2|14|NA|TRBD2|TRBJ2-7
TGTGCCAGCTGGACTAGCGGGGGGGCCTACGAGCAGTACTTC
CASWTSGGAYEQYF
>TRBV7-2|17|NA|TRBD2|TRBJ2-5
TGTGCCAGCAGCTTAGCGCAAAGCGGGGGACCCCAAGAGACCCAGTACTTC
CASSLAQSGGPQETQYF
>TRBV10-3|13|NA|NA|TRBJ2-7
TGTACCATCAGTGGGGTAAGCTCCTACGAGCAGTACTTC
CTISGVSSYEQYF
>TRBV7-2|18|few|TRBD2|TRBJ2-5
TGTGCCAGCAGCTTAGTACTAGCGGGGGGGCCCTGGGAAGAGACCCAGTACTTC
CASSLVLAGGPWEETQYF
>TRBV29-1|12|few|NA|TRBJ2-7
TGCAGCGTCGTCCGGACCCAGGGCGAGCAGTACTTC
CSVVRTQGEQYF
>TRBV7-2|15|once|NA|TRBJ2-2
TGTGCCAGCAGCTTATTGGGACATAACACCGGGGAGCTGTTTTTT
CASSLLGHNTGELFF
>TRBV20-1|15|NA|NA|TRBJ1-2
TGCAGTGCTAGGCCTAATCACAATCCCCGCTATGGCTACACCTTC
CSARPNHNPRYGYTF
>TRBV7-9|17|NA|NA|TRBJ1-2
TGTGCCAGCAGCCGTGTGGCAACGGAGACAGACTACTATGGCTACACCTTC
CASSRVATETDYYGYTF
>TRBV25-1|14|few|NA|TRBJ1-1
TGTGCCAGCAGCGCAATCGGACAGTACACTGAAGCTTTCTTT
CASSAIGQYTEAFF
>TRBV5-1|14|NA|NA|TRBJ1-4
TGCGCCAGCAGCTTGGATGGGGTAAATGAAAAACTGTTTTTT
CASSLDGVNEKLFF
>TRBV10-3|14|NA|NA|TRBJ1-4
TGTGCCATCAGTGGACCTGCGTCTAATGAAAAACTGTTTTTT
CAISGPASNEKLFF
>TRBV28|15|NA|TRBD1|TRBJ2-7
TGTGCCAGCAGTTTATGGCCGACAGGGAGCTACGAGCAGTACTTC
CASSLWPTGSYEQYF
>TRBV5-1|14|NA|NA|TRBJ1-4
TGCGCCAGCAGCTTGGGCTTCGTTAATGAAAAACTGTTTTTT
CASSLGFVNEKLFF
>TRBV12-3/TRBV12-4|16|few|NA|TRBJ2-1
TGTGCCAGCAGTCCAACGGGGCGGGGTCGCTACAATGAGCAGTTCTTC
CASSPTGRGRYNEQFF
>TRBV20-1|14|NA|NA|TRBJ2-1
TGCAGTGCACTTGGACAGAGCTCCTACAATGAGCAGTTCTTC
CSALGQSSYNEQFF
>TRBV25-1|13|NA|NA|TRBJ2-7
TGTGCCAGCAGTGAAGAATTCTCCTACGAGCAGTACTTC
CASSEEFSYEQYF